A selection of T cell receptor beta chains follows, all from one sample in a study of beta chain features in type 1 diabetes. Here immunoSEQ multiplex PCR was the method, and the copy in TCRdb shows in-frame clones only, minus some. The data show under 900,000 clones, with roughly a sixth seen just once and 0.02% to 0.03% held by the top ten. Sequenced material: naive CD4+ T cells from blood. The receptors stem from a woman aged 18-29 years in good health. Both conserved end residues are part of each CDR3. The D gene is left open where the match is weak. Some rows have no size entry. The others give once, few or many, or a class for an expanded clone.

abundance	v_gene	j_gene	d_gene	CDR3aa	CDR3nt
few	TRBV18	TRBJ1-4	-	CASSPYEGRDEKLFF	TGTGCCAGCTCACCATATGAGGGGAGAGATGAAAAACTGTTTTTT
-	TRBV2	TRBJ1-2	TRBD1	CASSVRRQGEEGYTF	TGTGCCAGCAGTGTGCGGAGACAGGGAGAGGAAGGCTACACCTTC
few	TRBV2	TRBJ1-5	-	CASRQDMMGPQHF	TGTGCCAGCAGGCAGGATATGATGGGGCCCCAGCATTTT
-	TRBV5-1	TRBJ2-7	-	CASSFTGFYEQYF	TGCGCCAGCAGCTTTACAGGGTTTTACGAGCAGTACTTC
few	TRBV7-9	TRBJ2-2	-	CASSLKKAAGELFF	TGTGCCAGCAGCTTAAAAAAGGCGGCCGGGGAGCTGTTTTTT
few	TRBV18	TRBJ2-1	-	CASSLYTGDNEQFF	TGTGCCAGCTCACTCTATACTGGAGACAATGAGCAGTTCTTC
-	TRBV9	TRBJ2-3	-	CASSVVNRVFVGFTDTQYF	TGTGCCAGCAGCGTGGTTAACAGGGTTTTTGTTGGCTTCACAGATACGCAGTATTTT
few	TRBV11-2	TRBJ2-7	-	CASSLEVGLEQYF	TGTGCCAGCAGCTTAGAAGTTGGTCTCGAGCAGTACTTC
few	TRBV7-3	TRBJ2-1	-	CASSYGTDGLNQFF	TGTGCCAGCAGCTATGGAACGGACGGCCTCAACCAGTTCTTC
-	TRBV7-9	TRBJ1-1	TRBD1	CASSKSGTVPEAFF	TGTGCCAGCTCTAAATCGGGGACAGTGCCTGAAGCTTTCTTT
few	TRBV15	TRBJ2-3	-	CATEKDSLSTDTQYF	TGTGCCACCGAAAAGGACTCGCTCAGCACAGATACGCAGTATTTT
few	TRBV15	TRBJ2-6	TRBD1	CAAAPGQTSGANVLTF	TGTGCCGCAGCCCCGGGACAGACCTCTGGGGCCAACGTCCTGACTTTC
-	TRBV13	TRBJ2-5	-	CASSPLGETQYF	TGTGCCAGCAGCCCTCTAGGAGAGACCCAGTACTTC
-	TRBV18	TRBJ1-2	TRBD1	CASSPTSSGQGDYGYTF	TGTGCCAGCTCACCCACTTCCTCGGGACAGGGAGACTATGGCTACACCTTC
-	TRBV6-5	TRBJ1-2	-	CASSYSSRANGYTF	TGTGCCAGCAGTTACTCTTCCAGAGCGAATGGCTACACCTTC
-	TRBV5-1	TRBJ1-1	TRBD1	CASSSGQASTEAFF	TGCGCCAGCAGCTCGGGACAGGCGAGCACTGAAGCTTTCTTT
few	TRBV5-4	TRBJ1-1	-	CASSSGWTEAFF	TGTGCCAGCAGCTCAGGGTGGACTGAAGCTTTCTTT
-	TRBV6-5	TRBJ1-1	-	CASSSDRRNTEAFF	TGTGCCAGCAGTTCCGATAGGCGTAACACTGAAGCTTTCTTT
-	TRBV18	TRBJ1-1	-	CASSPLGGRTEAFF	TGTGCCAGCTCACCACTTGGGGGGAGGACTGAAGCTTTCTTT
-	TRBV7-2	TRBJ1-6	TRBD1	CASSLDPGGDRSPLHF	TGTGCCAGCAGCTTAGATCCAGGGGGCGATCGATCACCCCTCCACTTT
-	TRBV4-3	TRBJ1-5	-	CASSPQRGTLVDQPQHF	TGCGCCAGCAGCCCCCAGCGGGGGACCCTCGTGGATCAGCCCCAGCATTTT
-	TRBV28	TRBJ1-2	TRBD1	CASSFAGQDYGYTF	TGTGCCAGCAGTTTCGCGGGACAGGACTATGGCTACACCTTC
-	TRBV10-3	TRBJ2-1	-	CAISESLGGSYNEQFF	TGTGCCATCAGTGAGTCTCTAGGGGGCTCCTACAATGAGCAGTTCTTC
few	TRBV27	TRBJ2-7	-	CASRLRLGSSYEQYF	TGTGCCAGCAGACTAAGACTAGGGAGCTCCTACGAGCAGTACTTC
-	TRBV4-3	TRBJ2-6	-	CASSQQRLGGVRSGANVLTF	TGCGCCAGCAGCCAACAGCGGCTGGGGGGAGTAAGGTCTGGGGCCAACGTCCTGACTTTC
-	TRBV7-6	TRBJ2-1	TRBD2	CASSLSATSGNEQFF	TGTGCCAGCAGCTTATCGGCGACTAGCGGTAATGAGCAGTTCTTC
few	TRBV7-9	TRBJ2-1	-	CASSLSAYEQFF	TGTGCCAGCAGCTTATCAGCTTATGAGCAGTTCTTC
-	TRBV15	TRBJ1-5	-	CATSRDARGDNQPQHF	TGTGCCACCAGCAGAGACGCCAGGGGAGACAATCAGCCCCAGCATTTT
-	TRBV5-1	TRBJ2-4	-	CASSLGKGGNIQYF	TGCGCCAGCAGCTTGGGGAAAGGGGGAAACATTCAGTACTTC
-	TRBV28	TRBJ1-2	TRBD1	CASSGTGRYGYTF	TGTGCCAGCAGTGGGACAGGGAGGTATGGCTACACCTTC
once	TRBV5-1	TRBJ2-1	TRBD2	CASSLNSGRALEQFF	TGCGCCAGCAGCTTGAACAGCGGGAGGGCCCTTGAGCAGTTCTTC
-	TRBV5-1	TRBJ2-7	-	CASSWGAGGSLEQYF	TGCGCCAGCAGCTGGGGGGCCGGAGGGAGCCTCGAGCAGTACTTC
-	TRBV7-2	TRBJ2-3	-	CASSYPMPGPSTDTQYF	TGTGCCAGCAGTTACCCGATGCCGGGGCCTAGCACAGATACGCAGTATTTT
few	TRBV18	TRBJ2-5	TRBD1	CASSPPLGQGQETQYF	TGTGCCAGCTCACCACCGTTGGGACAGGGCCAAGAGACCCAGTACTTC
-	TRBV20-1	TRBJ2-4	-	CSASTRGIQYF	TGCAGTGCTAGTACTCGGGGCATTCAGTACTTC
-	TRBV15	TRBJ2-7	-	CATSRNRYEQYF	TGTGCCACCAGCAGGAACCGCTACGAGCAGTACTTC
-	TRBV9	TRBJ2-3	-	CASSVAASDTQYF	TGTGCCAGCAGCGTAGCGGCTTCGGATACGCAGTATTTT
few	TRBV7-2	TRBJ1-2	TRBD1	CASSLGTGGFGYTF	TGTGCCAGCAGCTTAGGGACAGGGGGCTTTGGCTACACCTTC
-	TRBV27	TRBJ1-1	TRBD1	CASSTRQGRGTEAFF	TGTGCCAGCAGTACCCGACAGGGGCGGGGCACTGAAGCTTTCTTT
few	TRBV6-6	TRBJ2-2	-	CASSLQGNTGELFF	TGTGCCAGCAGTTTACAGGGAAACACCGGGGAGCTGTTTTTT
-	TRBV6-1	TRBJ2-7	TRBD2	CASTPTSGRYYEQYF	TGTGCCAGCACCCCTACTAGCGGGAGATACTACGAGCAGTACTTC
-	TRBV6-1	TRBJ2-5	-	CASRGSGKETQYF	TGTGCCAGCCGCGGTAGCGGCAAAGAGACCCAGTACTTC
-	TRBV10-3	TRBJ2-1	TRBD2	CAISESRLAGGWIF	TGTGCCATCAGTGAGTCGCGACTAGCGGGGGGTTGGATCTTC
few	TRBV29-1	TRBJ2-7	TRBD1	CSVVGQGYEQYF	TGCAGCGTTGTAGGACAGGGGTACGAGCAGTACTTC
few	TRBV7-8	TRBJ2-1	-	CASSLTYNEQFF	TGTGCCAGCAGCTTGACCTACAATGAGCAGTTCTTC
-	TRBV4-2	TRBJ2-1	TRBD2	CASSQGRGLAGRAFDNEQFF	TGTGCCAGCAGCCAAGGGAGGGGACTAGCGGGGAGAGCCTTCGACAATGAGCAGTTCTTC
-	TRBV29-1	TRBJ2-1	TRBD1	CSVEDLPGQGDEQFF	TGCAGCGTTGAAGATCTGCCGGGACAGGGGGATGAGCAGTTCTTC
few	TRBV28	TRBJ2-6	-	CASSLGTSGANVLTF	TGTGCCAGCAGTTTGGGCACCTCTGGGGCCAACGTCCTGACTTTC
-	TRBV7-2	TRBJ1-2	-	CASSPSPGPYGYTF	TGTGCCAGCAGCCCCTCGCCGGGACCCTATGGCTACACCTTC
-	TRBV28	TRBJ2-7	TRBD1	CASSFLDRDEQYF	TGTGCCAGCAGTTTCCTGGACAGGGACGAGCAGTACTTC
-	TRBV4-2	TRBJ1-1	-	CASSLMDFGQGNTEAFF	TGTGCCAGCAGCCTTATGGACTTCGGGCAGGGAAACACTGAAGCTTTCTTT
few	TRBV2	TRBJ2-3	TRBD1	CASRKGQELTDTQYF	TGTGCCAGCAGGAAGGGACAGGAGCTCACAGATACGCAGTATTTT
once	TRBV5-1	TRBJ2-5	TRBD1	CASSNVGTALLRETQYF	TGCGCCAGCAGCAACGTTGGGACAGCTTTACTCCGGGAGACCCAGTACTTC
few	TRBV7-9	TRBJ1-2	-	CASSLAGGAVNYGYTF	TGTGCCAGCAGCTTAGCTGGGGGGGCTGTCAACTATGGCTACACCTTC
-	TRBV7-9	TRBJ2-3	-	CASSAPQGLGTDTQYF	TGTGCCAGCAGCGCCCCCCAGGGCCTGGGGACAGATACGCAGTATTTT